Below, one T cell receptor (beta chain) is given with its context. The data were produced by immunoSEQ multiplex PCR, yet TCRdb's version contains in-frame clones alone and is incomplete. The sample contains about 250,000 clones, more than 75% of which appear only once. These data are taken from a study of blood T cell repertoires in COVID-19. The germline gives CDR1 KGHSH, CDR2 LQKENI. This CDR3 is built from 15 residues. The V gene end was trimmed by 3 bases and the J gene end by 3 bases; junction bases not matched to a gene: 3. The sample taken for sequencing was peripheral blood. The chain uses TRBV18 and TRBJ2-1; TRBD1 aligns across 9 bases. The clonotype originates from a woman aged 80 or over with COVID-19, enrolled during active disease. The CDR3 nucleotides read TGTGCCAGCTCACCCGACAGGGGGGACTACAATGAGCAGTTCTTC. It translates to CASSPDRGDYNEQFF.